These 14 T cell receptor beta chains were sequenced from one sample in a study of molecular identifiers for immune sequencing clone quantification. One entry per CDR3 protein, called by TCRdb with MiXCR from the PCR reads. Of hundreds of thousands of distinct CDR3 sequences listed, around 25% were seen once; the top ten hold about 0.8%. Sequencing was done on a sample of naive CD8+ T cells from blood, with Jurkat cell RNA spiked in. Subset noted: FACS-sorted CD8+CD4-CCR7+CD45RA+ naive T cells. These receptor sequences come from a human donor in good health. Some libraries in this study had Jurkat cell RNA spiked in.

This clonotype occurred a few times. The rearrangement links TRBV7-9 to TRBJ2-5, with 16 positions matching TRBD2. The trim removed 5 bases at V and 3 bases at J, leaving 6 bases unmatched. CDR1 is SEHNR, CDR2 FQNEAQ, per germline (reference sequence). The CDR3 totals 17 residues. The CDR3 coding sequence is TGTGCCAGCAGCCCGGGACTAGCGGGAGGGCCAAAAGAGACCCAGTACTTC. It translates to CASSPGLAGGPKETQYF.

Ten or more counts support this clonotype. DNA for the CDR3: TGCAGCGTTGTGACCTATTTGTCGGCGGGAGATCGCACCGGGGAGCTGTTTTTT. It translates to CSVVTYLSAGDRTGELFF. The chain has TRBV29-1 and TRBJ2-2; TRBD2 matches at 7 bases. In germline, CDR1 is SQVTM, CDR2 ANQGSEA. The junction had 18 bases not matched to a gene; V was cut back by 4 bases and J by 4 bases. This CDR3 is built from 18 residues.

Details on this clonotype: One base away lies a much larger clone, so this may be a sequencing read error. The chain joins TRBV4-1 to TRBJ1-4; 9 bases are a match to TRBD1. The CDR3 loop spans 14 amino acids. Germline CDR1 is MGHRA and CDR2 is YSYEKL. The CDR3 DNA reads as TGCGCCAGCAGCCATGGACAGGGGAATGAAAAACTGCTTTTT. This translates into CASSHGQGNEKLLF.

Points on this clonotype: A much larger clone sits a single nucleotide away, making a read error possible. V and J are TRBV2 and TRBJ2-3, with 7 positions matching TRBD2. The J segment lost 0 bases and the V segment lost 7 bases, leaving 13 bases of the junction unmatched. The CDR3 length is 17 residues. Germline loops: CDR1 SNHLY, CDR2 FYNNEI. The CDR3 spells CASNEMLLAGSTDTQYF. DNA for the CDR3: TGTGCCAGCAATGAGATGTTGTTAGCGGGTAGCACAGATACGCAGTATTTT.

J is TRBJ2-2 and V is TRBV7-9; unclear D gene. The CDR3 runs to 15 residues. Germline V lookup: CDR1 SEHNR, CDR2 FQNEAQ (reference sequence). Deletions cut 5 bases from V and 1 base from J, with 11 bases between. CDR3 sequence (DNA): TGTGCCAGCAGCGGGCCTGAGCAGAACACCGGGGAGCTGTTTTTT. Translation: CASSGPEQNTGELFF.

With regard to this clonotype: Just one base apart from a much larger clone, this may be a read error. Likely a read error: the CDR3 ends without its conserved phenylalanine or tryptophan. The genes are TRBV7-9 and TRBJ2-1; no firm D call. The CDR3 is 15 residues long. Per the germline V gene, CDR1 is SEHNR and CDR2 is FQNEAQ (reference sequence). The V end was cut by 5 bases, the J end by 10 bases, with 21 bases between. CDR3 bases: TGTGCCAGCAGCCCCCGGACCCAAAGGTCCCTGGAGCAGTTCCTC. Encoded protein: CASSPRTQRSLEQFL.

This clonotype was picked up a small number of times. The chain links TRBV20-1 to TRBJ2-5; 16 positions match TRBD2. The CDR3 is 20 residues long. Looked up from germline, CDR1 is DFQATT and CDR2 is SNEGSKA (reference sequence). The J segment lost 2 bases and the V segment lost 3 bases, leaving 15 bases of the junction unmatched. As DNA, the CDR3 is TGCAGTGCTAGGAGCCCGGGACTAGCGGGGGGGCTTAAACCTCAAGAGACCCAGTACTTC. Translating gives CSARSPGLAGGLKPQETQYF.

The V gene is TRBV20-1, the J gene TRBJ1-4; D is unresolved. Germline V gene lookup returns CDR1 DFQATT and CDR2 SNEGSKA (reference sequence). The CDR3 contains 12 residues. The V and J ends lost 0 bases and 8 bases respectively, with 7 bases between them. The CDR3 coding sequence is TGCAGTGCTAGAGAGGTTGAAGAAAAACTGTTTTTT. Encoded protein: CSAREVEEKLFF.

The sample holds many counts of this clonotype. The V and J genes are TRBV7-9 and TRBJ2-1; 11 nucleotides align to TRBD2. Per the germline V gene, CDR1 is SEHNR and CDR2 is FQNEAQ (reference sequence). V shed 5 bases, J shed 10 bases, and the junction held 10 bases outside the gene matches. The CDR3 runs 15 residues. The CDR3 sequence: CASSRLAGGEPEQFF. In nucleotides, the CDR3 is TGTGCCAGCAGCCGTCTAGCGGGAGGTGAGCCCGAGCAGTTCTTC.

This clonotype was seen more than once but under ten times. This chain links TRBV30 with TRBJ2-2; unclear D gene. V dropped 2 bases and J dropped 6 bases, with 10 bases sitting between them. The germline CDR1 and CDR2 sequences are GTSNPN and SVGIG (reference sequence). The CDR3 length is 13 residues. The CDR3 is CAWSFLSPGELFF. The CDR3 bases are TGTGCCTGGAGTTTTCTCTCCCCCGGGGAGCTGTTTTTT.

The CDR3 protein is CASSNVDTQYF. The CDR3, as DNA: TGTGCCAGCAGTAATGTAGATACGCAGTATTTT. The chain carries TRBV27 and TRBJ2-3; D gene unclear. There are 11 residues in the CDR3. Germline loops: CDR1 MNHEY, CDR2 SMNVEV (reference sequence). V gave up 5 bases and J gave up 5 bases, with 5 bases separating them.

This clonotype was observed a few times. The chain couples TRBV5-4 to TRBJ2-7; D not resolved. Trimming pared 4 bases from V and 6 bases from J, leaving 17 bases between. The germline V gene encodes CDR1 SGHNT and CDR2 YYREEE (reference sequence). The CDR3 spans 14 residues. CDR3 amino acids: CASSPEAASLEQYF. CDR3 nucleotide sequence: TGTGCCAGCAGCCCCGAGGCAGCGTCCCTCGAGCAGTACTTC.

The sample holds many counts of this clonotype. The chain couples TRBV7-2 to TRBJ2-1, with D perhaps assigned TRBD1 or TRBD2 (6 bases each). The ends were cut back, 0 bases at V and 3 bases at J, with 9 bases in the middle. This CDR3 spans 15 amino acids. Germline assignment: CDR1 SGHTA and CDR2 FQGNSA. As DNA, the CDR3 is TGTGCCAGCAGCTTAGCGAGGGGGGTCTACAATGAGCAGTTCTTC. Protein: CASSLARGVYNEQFF. Using reference TRBV7-2 and TRBJ2-1 for the parts outside the CDR3, the full variable domain is GAGVSQSPSNKVTEKGKDVELRCDPISGHTALYWYRQSLGQGLEFLIYFQGNSAPDKSGLPSDRFSAERTGGSVSTLTIQRTQQEDSAVYLCASSLARGVYNEQFFGPGTRLTVL.

The chain links TRBV20-1 to TRBJ1-3, with D unclear. The CDR3 has 14 amino acids. Germline V lookup: CDR1 DFQATT, CDR2 SNEGSKA (reference sequence). Trimming shortened V by 1 base and J by 1 base, and 8 bases separated the two germline ends. In DNA form, the CDR3 reads TGCAGTGCTAGAGTAACAGATTCTGGAAACACCATATATTTT. This gives the protein CSARVTDSGNTIYF.